These 18 T cell receptor beta chains share one sample of origin, sequenced in a study of cytomegalovirus exposure and HLA in healthy donors. Primers: 60 Vbeta forward and 13 Jbeta reverse. Only in-frame clones appear in the TCRdb table, and some are missing; sequencing was by immunoSEQ multiplex PCR. Of around 76,000 clones detected, approximately 72% appear once; the ten largest clones hold 8% to 10%. Sequenced material: PBMCs. The receptors come from a woman aged 40 to 50 in good health and CMV-seropositive.

This chain connects TRBV27 to TRBJ1-1; TRBD1 matches 7 bases. The V segment lost 1 base and the J segment 4 bases; nucleotides outside the gene matches: 3. The CDR3 consists of 14 residues. Germline V gene lookup returns CDR1 MNHEY and CDR2 SMNVEV (reference sequence). The CDR3 is CASSLWAGGTEAFF. In DNA, the CDR3 is TGTGCCAGCAGTTTATGGGCAGGGGGCACTGAAGCTTTCTTT.

CDR3 amino acids: CASRQPGSRGYTF. Here the CDR3 DNA reads TGTGCCAGCAGACAACCAGGGTCACGGGGCTACACCTTC. This chain links TRBV6-5 with TRBJ1-2, with a tentative D call TRBD1 (5 bases). The CDR3 spans 13 residues. CDR1 is MNHEY, CDR2 SVGAGI, per germline. Trimming pared 6 bases from V and 8 bases from J, leaving 16 bases between.

V usage is TRBV7-2 and J usage is TRBJ1-4; no clear D. CDR1 is SGHTA and CDR2 is FQGNSA in the germline V gene. The CDR3 contains 14 residues. Trimming removed 2 bases at V and 6 bases at J, with 10 bases between. The CDR3 DNA is TGTGCCAGCAGCTTAAACGGGTTATATGAAAAACTGTTTTTT. Translating gives CASSLNGLYEKLFF.

The V gene is TRBV7-9, the J gene TRBJ2-2; 11 bases align to TRBD1. CDR1 is SEHNR and CDR2 is FQNEAQ in the germline V gene (reference sequence). The CDR3 is made up of 16 amino acids. V shed 1 base and J 4 bases; nucleotides not matched to a gene: 2. The CDR3, as DNA: TGTGCCAGCAGCTTAGGCGGGACAGGGGGCACCGGGGAGCTGTTTTTT. This codes for CASSLGGTGGTGELFF.

The V and J genes are TRBV19 and TRBJ1-2; D is unresolved. The V end lost 3 bases, the J end lost 7 bases, and 12 bases lay between the germline ends. The germline V gene encodes CDR1 LNHDA and CDR2 SQIVND (reference sequence). The CDR3 sequence is 13 residues long. The CDR3 region is CASSIPGEAGYTF. The DNA for the CDR3 is TGTGCCAGTAGTATCCCTGGGGAGGCTGGCTACACCTTC.

The chain uses TRBV5-1 and TRBJ1-1; D is perhaps TRBD1 (5 bases). CDR3 length: 13 amino acids. The germline V gene encodes CDR1 SGHRS and CDR2 YFSETQ. V dropped 4 bases and J dropped 0 bases, with 7 bases sitting between them. CDR3 coding DNA: TGCGCCAGCAGCAGGGGTATGAACACTGAAGCTTTCTTT. It codes for CASSRGMNTEAFF.

This clone was seen once. This sequence joins TRBV5-1 and TRBJ2-7; 8 bases fit TRBD1. The CDR3 has 14 amino acids. V was pared by 5 bases and J by 5 bases, with 9 bases of the junction left unmatched. CDR1 SGHRS and CDR2 YFSETQ come from the germline V gene. The CDR3 sequence: CASSQAGGLDEQYF. The DNA of the CDR3 is TGCGCCAGCAGTCAGGCAGGGGGCCTCGACGAGCAGTACTTC.

The rearrangement uses TRBV29-1 and TRBJ1-1; no firm D call. Germline CDR1 reads SQVTM; CDR2 reads ANQGSEA. The CDR3 covers 10 residues. With 3 bases removed from V and 7 bases from J, the gap between germline ends came to 6 bases. As DNA, the CDR3 is TGCAGCGTTGATCCCGGTGAAGCTTTCTTT. Translating it yields CSVDPGEAFF.

This chain connects TRBV21-1 to TRBJ2-2; the D segment call TRBD1 is taken from the table without a DNA check. TRBV21-1 is a listed pseudogene. The CDR3 length is 17 residues. The CDR3, as DNA: TGTGCCAGCAGCAAATGTATGGGACAGGGCTACACCGGGGAGCTGTTTTTT. Translated: CASSKCMGQGYTGELFF.

The chain links TRBV6-4 to TRBJ2-3, with 10 bases that match TRBD2. Germline V gives CDR1 MRHNA, CDR2 SNTAGT. The CDR3 is 16 residues long. V shed 3 bases, J shed 6 bases, and the junction held 9 bases outside the gene matches. The CDR3 protein is CASSDESGGATDTQYF. The CDR3 DNA sequence: TGTGCCAGCAGTGATGAGAGCGGGGGGGCCACGGATACGCAGTATTTT.

The rearrangement joins TRBV5-1 to TRBJ1-2; 11 positions match TRBD1. Germline V gives CDR1 SGHRS, CDR2 YFSETQ. V was clipped by 0 bases and J by 7 bases; unmatched bases: 11. There are 17 residues in the CDR3. The CDR3 here is CASSLGTGGALISGYTF. CDR3 nucleotides: TGCGCCAGCAGCTTGGGGACAGGGGGCGCTTTGATCTCTGGCTACACCTTC.

This chain links TRBV5-1 with TRBJ1-6; no reliable D call. Germline CDR1 SGHRS, CDR2 YFSETQ. This CDR3 spans 15 amino acids. Deletions cut 0 bases from V and 2 bases from J, with 6 bases between. The CDR3: CASSLDGAYNSPLHF. CDR3 coding DNA: TGCGCCAGCAGCTTGGACGGAGCCTATAATTCACCCCTCCACTTT.

This clone came up a few times. The chain employs TRBV7-9 and TRBJ2-4; TRBD1 aligns across 9 bases. Germline CDR1 is SEHNR and CDR2 is FQNEAQ (reference sequence). Trimming cost V 6 bases and J 4 bases; bases outside gene matches: 4. The CDR3 has 14 residues. The CDR3 DNA reads TGTGCCAGCAGTGAGGACAGGGGAAAAAACATTCAGTACTTC. Translation gives CASSEDRGKNIQYF. The full variable domain, rest sourced from reference TRBV7-9 and TRBJ2-4, is DTGVSQNPRHKITKRGQNVTFRCDPISEHNRLYWYRQTLGQGPEFLTYFQNEAQLEKSRLLSDRFSAERPKGSFSTLEIQRTEQGDSAMYLCASSEDRGKNIQYFGAGTRLSVL.

The chain employs TRBV5-1 and TRBJ2-5; the match to TRBD1 covers 8 bases. The V gene end was trimmed by 0 bases and the J gene end by 4 bases; junction bases not matched to a gene: 2. CDR3 length equals 14 residues. The germline gives CDR1 SGHRS, CDR2 YFSETQ. This CDR3 reads CASSLGTGGETQYF. DNA for the CDR3: TGCGCCAGCAGCTTGGGTACAGGGGGAGAGACCCAGTACTTC.

This clone was detected a few times. This sequence joins TRBV28 and TRBJ2-3, with 9 bases lining up with TRBD1. This CDR3 is built from 14 residues. V was pared by 5 bases and J by 1 base, with 1 base of the junction left unmatched. Germline CDR1 and CDR2: MDHEN and SYDVKM. The CDR3, as DNA: TGTGCCAGCAGTCGGGACAGGGGCACAGATACGCAGTATTTT. It yields the protein CASSRDRGTDTQYF.

The rearrangement uses TRBV5-1 and TRBJ2-3, with 12 bases fitting TRBD2. In germline, CDR1 is SGHRS, CDR2 YFSETQ. Unmatched junction bases numbered 2, after V lost 1 base and J lost 2 bases. The CDR3 length is 16 residues. The CDR3 bases are TGCGCCAGCAGCTTGCGACTAGCGGGGGTCACAGATACGCAGTATTTT. This codes for CASSLRLAGVTDTQYF. Using reference TRBV5-1 and TRBJ2-3 for the parts outside the CDR3, the full variable domain is KAGVTQTPRYLIKTRGQQVTLSCSPISGHRSVSWYQQTPGQGLQFLFEYFSETQRNKGNFPGRFSGRQFSNSRSEMNVSTLELGDSALYLCASSLRLAGVTDTQYFGPGTRLTVL.

The CDR3 DNA follows: TGTGCCTGGAGTGTACTATTCGAGAACACCGGGGAGCTGTTTTTT. Its translation is CAWSVLFENTGELFF. The V gene is TRBV30, the J gene TRBJ2-2; D remains unclear. Trimming removed 0 bases from V and 1 base from J, with 9 bases in between. Germline V gene lookup returns CDR1 GTSNPN and CDR2 SVGIG (reference sequence). The CDR3 has 15 residues.

This rearrangement joins TRBV19 to TRBJ1-2, with 11 bases lining up with TRBD1. Germline CDR1 LNHDA, CDR2 SQIVND (reference sequence). Trimming removed 5 bases from V and 1 base from J; junction bases left unmatched: 9. The CDR3 consists of 17 residues. The CDR3 bases are TGTGCCAGTAGTCCACAAAGGGGACAGGGGGTTAACTATGGCTACACCTTC. Protein: CASSPQRGQGVNYGYTF.